This T cell receptor (beta chain) was documented in a study of vaccination effects on CD4 cells after COVID-19. Study-wide points: Healthy vaccinees had only 1 of 255 vaccine-induced clones cross-react with common cold coronaviruses.

ViraFEST expansion of antigen-specific CD4+ T cells with viral peptide pools preceded sequencing. Subsequent to a culture period of 10 to 11 days, CD4+ T cells were isolated. It was on days 3 and 7 that half the medium was replaced with IL-2 medium. In germline, CDR1 is SEHNR, CDR2 FQNEAQ (reference sequence). V was clipped by 3 bases and J by 7 bases, with 18 bases between them. This CDR3 region has 15 residues. Method: immunoSEQ multiplex PCR; TCRdb's copy keeps in-frame clones and lacks some. The sample has approximately 87,000 clones, 70% to 75% seen once. With regard to this clone: Its specificity is unknown.

This TCR was sampled from a human donor who received a COVID-19 vaccine. The chain uses TRBV7-9 and TRBJ2-5; possible D gene TRBD2, 5 bases. The sample in question was CD4+ T cells from PBMCs cultured with HCoV-229E spike peptides, obtained before COVID-19 vaccination. The CDR3 region has the DNA TGTGCCAGCAGCTTTTTGGGAGACGGAGTATCGACCCAGTACTTC. This gives the protein CASSFLGDGVSTQYF. Using reference TRBV7-9 and TRBJ2-5 for the parts outside the CDR3, the full variable domain is DTGVSQNPRHKITKRGQNVTFRCDPISEHNRLYWYRQTLGQGPEFLTYFQNEAQLEKSRLLSDRFSAERPKGSFSTLEIQRTEQGDSAMYLCASSFLGDGVSTQYFGPGTRLLVL.